Each of the 14 T cell receptor beta chains below was sequenced from the same sample in a study of cytomegalovirus exposure and HLA in healthy donors. The PCR employed 60 Vbeta primers together with 13 Jbeta primers. Profiled with immunoSEQ multiplex PCR; TCRdb holds only in-frame clones, not every one. The data show 90,000 to 150,000 clones, roughly 65% seen once. The specimen sequenced was PBMCs. Receptors originate from a middle-aged man in good health and CMV-seropositive.

The chain combines TRBV7-9 with TRBJ1-3, with D perhaps TRBD1 (5 bases). Germline V gene lookup returns CDR1 SEHNR and CDR2 FQNEAQ (reference sequence). The V end was cut by 3 bases, the J end by 0 bases, with 9 bases between. The CDR3 covers 15 residues. The CDR3 is CASSLRTFSGNTIYF. CDR3 bases: TGTGCCAGCAGCTTGCGGACATTCTCTGGAAACACCATATATTTT. Full variable domain (rest looked up from reference TRBV7-9 and TRBJ1-3): DTGVSQNPRHKITKRGQNVTFRCDPISEHNRLYWYRQTLGQGPEFLTYFQNEAQLEKSRLLSDRFSAERPKGSFSTLEIQRTEQGDSAMYLCASSLRTFSGNTIYFGEGSWLTVV.

The V gene is TRBV5-4, the J gene TRBJ2-3; 7 positions agree with TRBD2. The CDR3 has 15 amino acids. The V and J ends lost 0 bases and 3 bases, in that order; junction bases with no gene match: 4. Germline V gene data show CDR1 as SGHNT and CDR2 as YYREEE (reference sequence). The CDR3 DNA is TGTGCCAGCAGCTTGGGGGGGGGTTATACAGATACGCAGTATTTT. Translation: CASSLGGGYTDTQYF.

The sample holds a few counts of this clone. V and J are TRBV2 and TRBJ1-2; D remains unclear. The CDR3 consists of 11 residues. Germline-derived CDR1 and CDR2 are SNHLY and FYNNEI. Trimming took 4 bases from V and 6 from J, leaving 6 bases between them. CDR3 sequence (DNA): TGTGCCAGCAGTGTGGCCGATGGCTACACCTTC. This encodes CASSVADGYTF.

The rearrangement links TRBV7-9 to TRBJ2-7; D might be TRBD2 (6 bases). The germline V gene encodes CDR1 SEHNR and CDR2 FQNEAQ (reference sequence). The CDR3 has 12 residues. Trimming took off 0 bases at V and 9 bases at J, with 9 bases between the two ends. The CDR3 nucleotides are TGTGCCAGCAGCTTAGCGGCGGGGCGGCAGTACTTC. It specifies CASSLAAGRQYF.

This chain joins TRBV9 and TRBJ1-3; TRBD1 matches 7 bases. The V gene's germline CDR1 is SGDLS and CDR2 YYNGEE. The CDR3 extends over 17 amino acids. Trimming cost V 0 bases and J 0 bases; bases outside gene matches: 6. CDR3 residues: CASSVGAGGFSGNTIYF. The CDR3 region has the DNA TGTGCCAGCAGCGTAGGGGCAGGGGGATTCTCTGGAAACACCATATATTTT.

The chain uses TRBV2 and TRBJ1-5, with no clear D. Trimming removed 4 bases at V and 1 base at J, with 8 bases between. The germline CDR1 and CDR2 sequences are SNHLY and FYNNEI. This CDR3 is built from 14 residues. The CDR3 loop is CASSGLQSNQPQHF. The CDR3 DNA is TGTGCCAGCAGTGGTCTACAGAGCAATCAGCCCCAGCATTTT.

This sequence joins TRBV18 and TRBJ2-7; 8 bases map to TRBD1. The length of the CDR3 is 14 residues. V lost 6 bases and J lost 3; bases outside the gene matches: 7. The germline V gene encodes CDR1 KGHSH and CDR2 LQKENI. This CDR3 reads CASSVRQGHYEQYF. The CDR3 DNA reads as TGTGCCAGCTCCGTAAGACAGGGGCACTACGAGCAGTACTTC.

The V call is TRBV5-1, the J call TRBJ2-7, with D possibly matching TRBD1 (6 bases). The CDR3 consists of 18 residues. Germline assignment: CDR1 SGHRS and CDR2 YFSETQ. The ends were cut back, 0 bases at V and 0 bases at J, with 19 bases in the middle. The CDR3 region has the DNA TGCGCCAGCAGCTTGGGTCTGCCCTCCGGGACATCCTCCTACGAGCAGTACTTC. This translates into CASSLGLPSGTSSYEQYF.

Turning to this clone: Mismatch with germline at one junction end may stem from a read error. The chain links TRBV7-7 to TRBJ2-5; tentatively, D is TRBD2 (6 bases). The CDR3 runs 14 residues. From germline, CDR1 is SSHAT and CDR2 FNYEAQ (reference sequence). This CDR3 reads CASSPNSEGETQYF. CDR3 nucleotides: TGTGCTAGCAGCCCAAACTCGGAGGGGGAGACCCAGTACTTC.

The CDR3 loop is CASSGTGRTGELFF. CDR3 in DNA: TGTGCCAGCAGTGGGACAGGGCGCACCGGGGAGCTGTTTTTT. J is TRBJ2-2 and V is TRBV2; 8 bases line up with TRBD1. Germline V gene sequence: CDR1 SNHLY, CDR2 FYNNEI. The CDR3 length is 14 residues. V shed 4 bases and J 4 bases; nucleotides not matched to a gene: 2. Using reference TRBV2 and TRBJ2-2 for the parts outside the CDR3, the full variable domain is EPEVTQTPSHQVTQMGQEVILRCVPISNHLYFYWYRQILGQKVEFLVSFYNNEISEKSEIFDDQFSVERPDGSNFTLKIRSTKLEDSAMYFCASSGTGRTGELFFGEGSRLTVL.

On this clone itself: The sample contains more than one DNA sequence encoding this CDR3. The chain recombines TRBV21-1 with TRBJ1-1; the DNA was not used to check the table's D call, TRBD1. TRBV21-1 is marked as a pseudogene. This CDR3 region has 15 residues. As DNA, the CDR3 is TGTGCCAGCAGCAATTACCAGGCACAAAACACTGAAGCTTTCTTT. Translated: CASSNYQAQNTEAFF.

The V call is TRBV7-9, the J call TRBJ2-5; 7 nucleotides match TRBD1. V lost 5 bases to trimming and J lost 4 bases; unmatched junction nucleotides: 7. This CDR3 comprises 14 residues. Germline assignment: CDR1 SEHNR and CDR2 FQNEAQ (reference sequence). CDR3 nucleotides: TGTGCCAGCAGCAGCACGACAGGGCCAGAGACCCAGTACTTC. The encoded protein is CASSSTTGPETQYF.

The J gene is TRBJ2-5, the V gene TRBV28, with TRBD1 as a possible D gene (5 bases). Germline lookup yields CDR1 MDHEN and CDR2 SYDVKM. The V end lost 2 bases, the J end lost 1 base, and 8 bases lay between the germline ends. The CDR3 contains 14 residues. CDR3 amino acids: CASSLRGLQETQYF. The CDR3 coding sequence is TGTGCCAGCAGTTTAAGGGGCCTCCAAGAGACCCAGTACTTC.

The chain recombines TRBV19 with TRBJ2-5; 8 bases fit TRBD2. From germline, CDR1 is LNHDA and CDR2 SQIVND (reference sequence). V lost 9 bases, J lost 6 bases, and 15 bases stayed unmatched. The CDR3 extends over 15 amino acids. The CDR3, as DNA: TGTGCCAGCTCCCCGGGGCGGGGGGAGGGGAAGACCCAGTACTTC. Protein: CASSPGRGEGKTQYF.